Here is one T cell receptor beta chain with its context. What it binds is unknown. These data belong to a study of T cell responses to AZD1222 COVID-19 vaccine. Study-wide results and limits: With dominance at 160-218 and 743-854, vaccine-associated CD4 TCRs spanned spike. Seropositive status at baseline applied to only a handful of AZD1222 recipients.

This table comes from immunoSEQ multiplex PCR, and its TCRdb copy is limited to in-frame clones, with some not included. The data hold about 170,000 clones, with around 90% observed a single time. Trimming took 3 bases from V and 3 from J, leaving 18 bases between them. Germline V CDR1 and CDR2: SGDLS, YYNGEE. The CDR3 has 16 residues. The TCR originated in an adult in good health. The chain employs TRBV9 and TRBJ1-1; D ambiguous. The sequenced sample was peripheral blood, obtained on day 0 of AZD1222 vaccination. The CDR3 region is CASSATPTIGYTEAFF. The DNA for the CDR3 is TGTGCCAGCAGCGCGACACCAACGATCGGGTACACTGAAGCTTTCTTT.